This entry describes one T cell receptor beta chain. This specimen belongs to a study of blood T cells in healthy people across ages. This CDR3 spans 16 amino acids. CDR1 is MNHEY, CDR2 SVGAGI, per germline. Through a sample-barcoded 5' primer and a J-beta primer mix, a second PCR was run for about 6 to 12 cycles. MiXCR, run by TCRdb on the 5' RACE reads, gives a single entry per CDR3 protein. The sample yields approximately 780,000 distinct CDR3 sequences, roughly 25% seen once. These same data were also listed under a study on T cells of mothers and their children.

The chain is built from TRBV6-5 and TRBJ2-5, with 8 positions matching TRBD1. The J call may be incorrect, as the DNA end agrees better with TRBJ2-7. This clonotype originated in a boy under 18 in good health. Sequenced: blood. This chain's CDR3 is CASSYSGRGPKDEQYF. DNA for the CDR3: TGTGCCAGCAGTTACTCGGGCAGGGGGCCTAAAGACGAGCAGTACTTC.